The clone carrying this T cell receptor (beta chain) was detected once. What it binds is not known. A much larger clone sits a single nucleotide away, making a read error possible. The CDR3 end shows no conserved phenylalanine or tryptophan, and so a read error is likely. Libraries used 2 million unsorted PBMCs kept frozen in RNAlater. With 2 bases removed from V and 0 bases from J, the gap between germline ends came to 4 bases. There are 14 residues in the CDR3. Per the germline V gene, CDR1 is MNHEY and CDR2 is SMNVEV (reference sequence). This specimen belongs to a study of neurological immune-mediated disorders. Study-wide points: Across subjects, expanded clones had no CDR3 amino acid sequences in common, pointing to private repertoires in all groups.

Template-switch 5'RACE cDNA synthesis added a 10-nucleotide unique molecular identifier. From the 5' RACE reads, TCRdb called clonotypes with MiXCR, one entry per CDR3 protein. The sample shows 70,000 to 95,000 distinct CDR3 sequences, 17% of them seen only once. Sequencing used PBMCs. The sequence derives from a woman in her forties in good health. The chain uses TRBV27 and TRBJ2-2; D is undetermined. The CDR3, as DNA: TGTGCCAGCAGTTTACTGGCGAACACCGGGGAGCTGTTTTAT. Translation gives CASSLLANTGELFY.